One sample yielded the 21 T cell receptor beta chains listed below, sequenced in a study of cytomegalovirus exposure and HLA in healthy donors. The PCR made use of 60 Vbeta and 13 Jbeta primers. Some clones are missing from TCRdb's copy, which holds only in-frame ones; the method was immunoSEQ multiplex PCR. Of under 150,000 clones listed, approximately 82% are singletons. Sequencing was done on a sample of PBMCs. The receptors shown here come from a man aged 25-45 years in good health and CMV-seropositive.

The CDR3 nucleotides read TGTGCCAGTAGGACCGGGAGGAGGGGCCTGAGTGGCTACACCTTC. The encoded protein is CASRTGRRGLSGYTF. The rearrangement uses TRBV19 and TRBJ1-2; tentative D call: TRBD1 (5 bases). Germline V gene data show CDR1 as LNHDA and CDR2 as SQIVND (reference sequence). V was trimmed by 6 bases and J by 7 bases, leaving 21 bases between them. The CDR3 is 15 residues long.

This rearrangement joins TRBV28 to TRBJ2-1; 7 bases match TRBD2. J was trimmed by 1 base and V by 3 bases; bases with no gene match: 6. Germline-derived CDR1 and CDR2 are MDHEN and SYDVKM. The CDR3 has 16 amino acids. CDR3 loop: CASSFTPGGSYNEQFF. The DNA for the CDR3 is TGTGCCAGCAGTTTCACCCCCGGGGGGTCCTACAATGAGCAGTTCTTC.

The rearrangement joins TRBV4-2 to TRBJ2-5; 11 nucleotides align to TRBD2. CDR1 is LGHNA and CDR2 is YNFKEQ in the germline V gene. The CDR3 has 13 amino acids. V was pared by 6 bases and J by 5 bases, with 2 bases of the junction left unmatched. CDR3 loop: CASRASGGETQYF. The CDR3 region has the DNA TGTGCCAGCAGGGCTAGCGGGGGGGAGACCCAGTACTTC.

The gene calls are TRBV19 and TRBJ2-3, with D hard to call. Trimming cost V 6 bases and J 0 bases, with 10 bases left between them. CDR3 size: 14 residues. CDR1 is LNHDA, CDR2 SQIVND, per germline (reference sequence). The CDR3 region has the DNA TGTGCCAGTAGGGATAGCCGTAGCACAGATACGCAGTATTTT. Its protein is CASRDSRSTDTQYF.

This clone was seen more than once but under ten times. The DNA for the CDR3 is TGTGCCAGCAGTGCAAAAGACAGGGGGGTAGAGCAGTACTTC. Protein sequence: CASSAKDRGVEQYF. The chain is built from TRBV6-1 and TRBJ2-7; 9 bases are shared with TRBD1. CDR1 MNHNS and CDR2 SASEGT come from the germline V gene. The CDR3 extends over 14 amino acids. Trimming cost V 4 bases and J 7 bases; bases outside gene matches: 8.

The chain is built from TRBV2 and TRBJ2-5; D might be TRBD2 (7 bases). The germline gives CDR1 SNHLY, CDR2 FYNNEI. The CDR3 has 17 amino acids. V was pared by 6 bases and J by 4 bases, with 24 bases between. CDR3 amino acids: CASSSHRGGGAAETQYF. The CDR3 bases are TGTGCCAGCAGCTCCCACCGGGGAGGGGGGGCTGCAGAGACCCAGTACTTC. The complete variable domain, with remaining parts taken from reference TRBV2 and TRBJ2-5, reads EPEVTQTPSHQVTQMGQEVILRCVPISNHLYFYWYRQILGQKVEFLVSFYNNEISEKSEIFDDQFSVERPDGSNFTLKIRSTKLEDSAMYFCASSSHRGGGAAETQYFGPGTRLLVL.

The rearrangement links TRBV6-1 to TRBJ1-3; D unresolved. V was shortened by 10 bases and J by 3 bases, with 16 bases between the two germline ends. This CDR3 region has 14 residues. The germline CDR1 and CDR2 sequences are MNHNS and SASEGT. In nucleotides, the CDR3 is TGTGCCACCCTCGCGCGGGATGGTGGAAACACCATATATTTT. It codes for CATLARDGGNTIYF.

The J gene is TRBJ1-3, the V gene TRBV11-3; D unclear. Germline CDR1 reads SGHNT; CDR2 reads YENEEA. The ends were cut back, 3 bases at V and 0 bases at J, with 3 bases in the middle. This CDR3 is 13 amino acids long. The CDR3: CASSFLSGNTIYF. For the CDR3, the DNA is TGTGCCAGCAGCTTCCTCTCTGGAAACACCATATATTTT. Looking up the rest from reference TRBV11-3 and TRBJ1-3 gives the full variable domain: EAGVVQSPRYKIIEKKQPVAFWCNPISGHNTLYWYLQNLGQGPELLIRYENEEAVDDSQLPKDRFSAERLKGVDSTLKIQPAELGDSAVYLCASSFLSGNTIYFGEGSWLTVV.

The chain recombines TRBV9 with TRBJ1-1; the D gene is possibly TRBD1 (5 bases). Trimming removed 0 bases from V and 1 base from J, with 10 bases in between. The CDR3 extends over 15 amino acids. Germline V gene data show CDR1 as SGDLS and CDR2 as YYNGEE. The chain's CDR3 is CASSVDWGPNTEAFF. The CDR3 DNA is TGTGCCAGCAGCGTAGATTGGGGCCCGAACACTGAAGCTTTCTTT. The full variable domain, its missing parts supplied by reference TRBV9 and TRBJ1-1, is DSGVTQTPKHLITATGQRVTLRCSPRSGDLSVYWYQQSLDQGLQFLIQYYNGEERAKGNILERFSAQQFPDLHSELNLSSLELGDSALYFCASSVDWGPNTEAFFGQGTRLTVV.

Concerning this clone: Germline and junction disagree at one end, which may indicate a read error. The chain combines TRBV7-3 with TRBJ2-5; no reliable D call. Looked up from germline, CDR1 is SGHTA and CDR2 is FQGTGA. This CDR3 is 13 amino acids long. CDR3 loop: CASSPSREEAQYF. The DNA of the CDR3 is TGTGCCAGCAGCCCCAGCAGAGAAGAGGCCCAGTACTTC.

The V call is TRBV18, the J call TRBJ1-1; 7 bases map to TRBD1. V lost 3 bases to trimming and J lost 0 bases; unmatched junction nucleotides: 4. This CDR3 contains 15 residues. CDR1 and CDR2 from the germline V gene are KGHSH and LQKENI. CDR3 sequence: CASSPSTGLNTEAFF. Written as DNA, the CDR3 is TGTGCCAGCTCACCGTCGACAGGGCTGAACACTGAAGCTTTCTTT.

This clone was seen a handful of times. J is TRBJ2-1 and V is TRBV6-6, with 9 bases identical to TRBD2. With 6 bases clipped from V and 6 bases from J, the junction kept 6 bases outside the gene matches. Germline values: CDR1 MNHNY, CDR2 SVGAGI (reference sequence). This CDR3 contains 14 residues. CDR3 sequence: CASRVTSGANEQFF. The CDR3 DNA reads TGTGCCAGCAGGGTGACTAGCGGAGCCAATGAGCAGTTCTTC.

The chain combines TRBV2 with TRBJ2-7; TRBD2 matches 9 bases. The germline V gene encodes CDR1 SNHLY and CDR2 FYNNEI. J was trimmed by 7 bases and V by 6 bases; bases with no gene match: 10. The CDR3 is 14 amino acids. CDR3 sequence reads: CASRRQRGADEQYF. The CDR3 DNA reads TGTGCCAGCAGGAGGCAGCGGGGGGCTGATGAGCAGTACTTC.

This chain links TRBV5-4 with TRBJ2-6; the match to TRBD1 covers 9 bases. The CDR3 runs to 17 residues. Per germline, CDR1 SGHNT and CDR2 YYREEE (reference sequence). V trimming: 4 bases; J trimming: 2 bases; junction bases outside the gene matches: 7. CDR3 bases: TGTGCCAGCAGCGCCGGGACAGGGTTGCCTGGGGCCAACGTCCTGACTTTC. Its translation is CASSAGTGLPGANVLTF.

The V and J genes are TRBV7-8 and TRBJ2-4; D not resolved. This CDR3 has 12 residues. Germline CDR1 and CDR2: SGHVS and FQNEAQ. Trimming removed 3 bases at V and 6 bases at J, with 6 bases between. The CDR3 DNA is TGTGCCAGCAGCTTCCCAGGAAACATTCAGTACTTC. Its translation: CASSFPGNIQYF.

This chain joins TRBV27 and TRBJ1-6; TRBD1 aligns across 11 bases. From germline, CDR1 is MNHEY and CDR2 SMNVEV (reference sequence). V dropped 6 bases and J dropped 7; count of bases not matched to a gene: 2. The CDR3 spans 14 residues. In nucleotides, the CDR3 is TGTGCCAGCAGGAGGGACAGGGGGAATTCACCCCTCCACTTT. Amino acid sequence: CASRRDRGNSPLHF.

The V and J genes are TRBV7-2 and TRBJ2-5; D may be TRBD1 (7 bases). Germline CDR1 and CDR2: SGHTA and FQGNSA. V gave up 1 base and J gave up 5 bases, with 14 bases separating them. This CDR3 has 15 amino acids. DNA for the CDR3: TGTGCCAGCAGCTTAGACGGACAGGCGGGGGAGACCCAGTACTTC. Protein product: CASSLDGQAGETQYF.

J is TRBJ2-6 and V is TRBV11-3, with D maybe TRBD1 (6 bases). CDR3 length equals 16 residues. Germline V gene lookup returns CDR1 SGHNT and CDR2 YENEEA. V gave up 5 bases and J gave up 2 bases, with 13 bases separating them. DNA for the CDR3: TGTGCCAGCAGCGCTAGGGACATTGCTGGGGCCAACGTCCTGACTTTC. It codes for CASSARDIAGANVLTF.

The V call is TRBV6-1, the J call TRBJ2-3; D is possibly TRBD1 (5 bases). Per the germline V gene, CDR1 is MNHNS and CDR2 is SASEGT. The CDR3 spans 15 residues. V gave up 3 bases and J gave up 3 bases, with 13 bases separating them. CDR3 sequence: CASSDGHGATDTQYF. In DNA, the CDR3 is TGTGCCAGCAGTGATGGACACGGAGCAACAGATACGCAGTATTTT.

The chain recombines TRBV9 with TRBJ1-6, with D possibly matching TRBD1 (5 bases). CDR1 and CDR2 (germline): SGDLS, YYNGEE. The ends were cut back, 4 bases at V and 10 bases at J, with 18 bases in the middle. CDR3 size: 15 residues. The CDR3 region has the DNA TGTGCCAGCAGCCAAAATCAGGGTGTCGGATCACCCCTCCACTTT. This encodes CASSQNQGVGSPLHF.

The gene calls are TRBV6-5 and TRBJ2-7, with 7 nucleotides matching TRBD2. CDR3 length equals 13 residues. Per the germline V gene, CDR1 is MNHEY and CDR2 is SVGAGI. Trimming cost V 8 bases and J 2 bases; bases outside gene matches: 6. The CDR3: CASHAGVTYEQYF. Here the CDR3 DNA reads TGTGCCAGCCATGCGGGGGTGACCTACGAGCAGTACTTC.